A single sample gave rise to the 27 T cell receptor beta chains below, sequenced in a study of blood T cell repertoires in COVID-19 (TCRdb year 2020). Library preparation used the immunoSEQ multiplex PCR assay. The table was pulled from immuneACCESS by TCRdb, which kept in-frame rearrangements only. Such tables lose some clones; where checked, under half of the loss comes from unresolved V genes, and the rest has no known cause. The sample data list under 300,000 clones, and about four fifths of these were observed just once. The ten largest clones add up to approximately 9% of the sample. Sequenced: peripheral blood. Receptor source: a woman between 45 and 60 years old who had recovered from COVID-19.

CDR3 amino acids: CASSQEYPGQASSGNTIYF. In DNA form, the CDR3 reads TGTGCCAGCAGCCAAGAATATCCGGGACAGGCAAGCTCTGGAAACACCATATATTTT. The chain joins TRBV14 to TRBJ1-3, with 8 bases fitting TRBD1. The CDR3 consists of 19 residues. Germline trimming cut 0 bases from V and 0 bases from J; bases unmatched to any gene: 10. Looked up from germline, CDR1 is SGHDN and CDR2 is FVKESK.

Here the CDR3 reads CAVLSSAYEQYF. The DNA of the CDR3 is TGTGCCGTTCTTAGTTCGGCCTACGAGCAGTACTTC. The chain employs TRBV28 and TRBJ2-7; D is uncertain. With 11 bases removed from V and 2 bases from J, the gap between germline ends came to 13 bases. CDR3 length equals 12 residues. CDR1 and CDR2 from the germline V gene are MDHEN and SYDVKM.

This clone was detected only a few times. The DNA for the CDR3 is TGTGCCAGCAGCGTAGACGGGAGGAACACTGAAGCTTTCTTT. This codes for CASSVDGRNTEAFF. V is TRBV9 and J is TRBJ1-1, with D uncertain. The V gene's germline CDR1 is SGDLS and CDR2 YYNGEE. V lost 0 bases and J lost 1, with 7 bases in between. The CDR3 spans 14 residues.

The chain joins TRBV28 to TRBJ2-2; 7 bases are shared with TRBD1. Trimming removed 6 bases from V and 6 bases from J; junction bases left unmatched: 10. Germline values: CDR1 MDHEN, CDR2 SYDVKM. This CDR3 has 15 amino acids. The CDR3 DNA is TGTGCCAGCAGAAATAACAGGGGACGGTCCGGGGAGCTGTTTTTT. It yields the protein CASRNNRGRSGELFF.

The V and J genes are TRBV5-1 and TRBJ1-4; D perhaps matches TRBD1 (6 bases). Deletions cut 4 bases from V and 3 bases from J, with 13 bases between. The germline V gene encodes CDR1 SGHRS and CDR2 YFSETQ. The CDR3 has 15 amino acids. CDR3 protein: CASSPSTGSNEKLFF. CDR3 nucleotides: TGCGCCAGCAGCCCATCAACAGGGTCTAATGAAAAACTGTTTTTT.

The CDR3 DNA sequence: TGTGCCAGCAGCTCAAAGCCCGACAGGGACTATGGCTACACCTTC. This translates into CASSSKPDRDYGYTF. J is TRBJ1-2 and V is TRBV9, with 7 positions matching TRBD1. The CDR3 covers 15 residues. Trimming took 4 bases from V and 3 from J; bases not matched to a gene: 9. The germline CDR1 and CDR2 sequences are SGDLS and YYNGEE. The full variable domain, rest sourced from reference TRBV9 and TRBJ1-2, is DSGVTQTPKHLITATGQRVTLRCSPRSGDLSVYWYQQSLDQGLQFLIQYYNGEERAKGNILERFSAQQFPDLHSELNLSSLELGDSALYFCASSSKPDRDYGYTFGSGTRLTVV.

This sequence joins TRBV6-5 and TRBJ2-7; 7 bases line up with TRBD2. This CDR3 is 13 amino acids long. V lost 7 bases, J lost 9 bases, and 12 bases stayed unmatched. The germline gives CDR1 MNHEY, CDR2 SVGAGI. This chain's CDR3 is CASTPPREVWQYF. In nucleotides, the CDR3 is TGTGCCAGCACCCCACCTCGGGAGGTCTGGCAGTACTTC.

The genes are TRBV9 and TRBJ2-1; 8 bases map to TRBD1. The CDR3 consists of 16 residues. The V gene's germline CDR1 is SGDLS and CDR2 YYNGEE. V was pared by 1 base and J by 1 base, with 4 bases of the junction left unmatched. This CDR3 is CASSVRQGFSYNEQFF. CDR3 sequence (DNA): TGTGCCAGCAGCGTAAGACAGGGGTTTTCCTACAATGAGCAGTTCTTC.

The CDR3: CSVDISGVRTGELFF. The DNA for the CDR3 is TGCAGCGTTGATATTTCCGGGGTTCGCACCGGGGAGCTGTTTTTT. The chain joins TRBV29-1 to TRBJ2-2; tentatively, D is TRBD2 (5 bases). Trimming took 3 bases from V and 4 from J, leaving 15 bases between them. CDR3 length: 15 amino acids. Germline loops: CDR1 SQVTM, CDR2 ANQGSEA.

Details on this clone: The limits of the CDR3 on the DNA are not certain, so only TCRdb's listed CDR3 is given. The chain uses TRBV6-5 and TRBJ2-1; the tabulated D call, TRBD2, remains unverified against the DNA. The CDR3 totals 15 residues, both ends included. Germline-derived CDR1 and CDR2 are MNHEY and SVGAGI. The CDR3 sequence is CASSSSGGGYNEQFF.

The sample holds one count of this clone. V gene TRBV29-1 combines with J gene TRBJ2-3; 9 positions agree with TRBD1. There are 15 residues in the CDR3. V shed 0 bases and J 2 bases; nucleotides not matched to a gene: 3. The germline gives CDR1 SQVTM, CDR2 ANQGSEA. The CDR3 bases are TGCAGCGTTGAAGATAGACAGGGGGTCACAGATACGCAGTATTTT. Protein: CSVEDRQGVTDTQYF.

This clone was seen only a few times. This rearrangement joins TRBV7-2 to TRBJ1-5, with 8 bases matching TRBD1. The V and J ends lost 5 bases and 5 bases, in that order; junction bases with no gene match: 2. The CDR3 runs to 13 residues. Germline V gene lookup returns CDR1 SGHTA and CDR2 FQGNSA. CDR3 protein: CASSTQGDQPQHF. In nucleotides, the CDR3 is TGTGCCAGCAGCACACAGGGGGATCAGCCCCAGCATTTT.

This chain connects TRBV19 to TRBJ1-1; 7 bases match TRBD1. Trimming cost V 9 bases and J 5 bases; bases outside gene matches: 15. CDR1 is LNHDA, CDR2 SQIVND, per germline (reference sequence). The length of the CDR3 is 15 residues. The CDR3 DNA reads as TGTGCCAGCCGTGTAGGGGGCAGGGGTCGGACTGAAGCTTTCTTT. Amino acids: CASRVGGRGRTEAFF.

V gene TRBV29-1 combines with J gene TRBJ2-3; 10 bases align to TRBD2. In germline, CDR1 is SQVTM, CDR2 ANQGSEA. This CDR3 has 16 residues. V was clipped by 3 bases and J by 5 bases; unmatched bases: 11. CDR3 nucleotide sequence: TGCAGCGTTGAGGGGGCCCTAGCGGGAGCGAGAGATACGCAGTATTTT. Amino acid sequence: CSVEGALAGARDTQYF.

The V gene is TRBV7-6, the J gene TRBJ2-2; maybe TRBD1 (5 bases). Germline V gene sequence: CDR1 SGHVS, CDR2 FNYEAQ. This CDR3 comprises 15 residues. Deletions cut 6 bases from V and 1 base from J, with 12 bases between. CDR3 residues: CASSRPGMNTGELFF. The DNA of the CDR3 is TGTGCCAGCAGTAGACCAGGGATGAACACCGGGGAGCTGTTTTTT.

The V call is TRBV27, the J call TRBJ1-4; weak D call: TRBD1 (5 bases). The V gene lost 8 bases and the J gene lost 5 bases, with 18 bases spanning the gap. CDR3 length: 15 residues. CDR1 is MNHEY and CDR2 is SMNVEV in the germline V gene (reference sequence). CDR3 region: CASPPRRDPNEKLFF. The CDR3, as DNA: TGTGCCAGCCCACCGAGGAGGGACCCCAATGAAAAACTGTTTTTT.

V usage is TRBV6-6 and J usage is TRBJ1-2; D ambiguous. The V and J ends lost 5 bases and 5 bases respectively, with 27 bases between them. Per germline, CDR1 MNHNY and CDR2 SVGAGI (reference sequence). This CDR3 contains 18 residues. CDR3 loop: CASSPPLSRGWGVYGYTF. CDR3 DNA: TGTGCCAGCAGTCCACCCCTCTCCAGAGGCTGGGGAGTATATGGCTACACCTTC.

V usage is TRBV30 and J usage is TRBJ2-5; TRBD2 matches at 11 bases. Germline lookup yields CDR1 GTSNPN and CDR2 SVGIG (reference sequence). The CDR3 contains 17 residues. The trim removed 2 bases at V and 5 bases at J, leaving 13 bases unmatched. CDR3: CAWSKTAGLADLETQYF. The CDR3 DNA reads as TGTGCCTGGAGTAAAACAGCGGGACTAGCGGACCTGGAGACCCAGTACTTC.

The DNA of the CDR3 is TGTGCCAGCAGCTTGGAAGGGGGCCCTAACTATGGCTACACCTTC. It translates to CASSLEGGPNYGYTF. The V gene is TRBV5-8, the J gene TRBJ1-2, with 7 bases lining up with TRBD1. V shed 0 bases, J shed 0 bases, and the junction held 2 bases outside the gene matches. The CDR3 is 15 residues long. Germline-derived CDR1 and CDR2 are SGHTS and YDEGEE.

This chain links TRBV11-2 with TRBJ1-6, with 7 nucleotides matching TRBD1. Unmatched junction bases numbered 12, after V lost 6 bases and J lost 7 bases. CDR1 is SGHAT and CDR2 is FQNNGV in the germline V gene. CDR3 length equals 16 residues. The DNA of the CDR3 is TGTGCCAGCAGACCTACAAGACAGGGCAAAAATTCACCCCTCCACTTT. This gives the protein CASRPTRQGKNSPLHF.

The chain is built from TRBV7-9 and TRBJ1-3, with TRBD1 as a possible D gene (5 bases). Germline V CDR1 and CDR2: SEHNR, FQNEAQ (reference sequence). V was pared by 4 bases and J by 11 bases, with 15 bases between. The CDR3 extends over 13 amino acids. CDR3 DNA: TGTGCCAGCAGCTCCCAAGCGGGACTGGCCATATATTTT. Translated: CASSSQAGLAIYF.

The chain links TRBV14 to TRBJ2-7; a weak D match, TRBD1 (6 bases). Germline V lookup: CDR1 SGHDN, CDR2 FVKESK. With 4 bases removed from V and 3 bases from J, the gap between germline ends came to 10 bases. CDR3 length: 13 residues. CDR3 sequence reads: CASSPIQGYEQYF. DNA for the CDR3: TGTGCCAGCAGCCCCATACAGGGCTACGAGCAGTACTTC.

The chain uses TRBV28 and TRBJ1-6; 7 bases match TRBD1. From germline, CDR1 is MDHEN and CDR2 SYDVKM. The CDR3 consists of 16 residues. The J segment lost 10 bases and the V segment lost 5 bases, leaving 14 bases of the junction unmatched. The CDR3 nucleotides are TGTGCCAGCAGTGAGGGGGCCGGGGCTCGAGGATCACCCCTCCACTTT. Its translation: CASSEGAGARGSPLHF.

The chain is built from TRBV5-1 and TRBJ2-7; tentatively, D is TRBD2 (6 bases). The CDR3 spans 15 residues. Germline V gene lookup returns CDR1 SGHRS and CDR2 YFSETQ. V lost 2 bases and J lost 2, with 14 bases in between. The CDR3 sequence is CASSLQPGAAYEQYF. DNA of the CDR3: TGCGCCAGCAGCTTACAGCCGGGAGCCGCCTACGAGCAGTACTTC.

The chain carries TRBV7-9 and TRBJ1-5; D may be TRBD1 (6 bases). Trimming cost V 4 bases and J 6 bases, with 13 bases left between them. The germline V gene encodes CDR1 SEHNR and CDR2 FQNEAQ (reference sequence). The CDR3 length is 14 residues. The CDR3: CASSSMTGIQPQHF. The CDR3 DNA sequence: TGTGCCAGCAGCTCGATGACAGGAATTCAGCCCCAGCATTTT.

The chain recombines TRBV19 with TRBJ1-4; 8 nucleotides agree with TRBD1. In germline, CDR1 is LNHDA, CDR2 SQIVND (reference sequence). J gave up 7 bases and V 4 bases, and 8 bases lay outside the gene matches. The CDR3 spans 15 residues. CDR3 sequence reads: CASSTGQGRSEKLFF. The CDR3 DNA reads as TGTGCCAGTAGTACAGGACAGGGCCGATCTGAAAAACTGTTTTTT.

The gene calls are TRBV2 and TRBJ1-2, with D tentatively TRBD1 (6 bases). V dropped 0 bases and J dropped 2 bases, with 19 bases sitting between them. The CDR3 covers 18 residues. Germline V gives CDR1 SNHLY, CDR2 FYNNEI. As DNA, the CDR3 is TGTGCCAGCAGTGAAGCTTTTCCAGGGGCCCCACTCAACTATGGCTACACCTTC. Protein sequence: CASSEAFPGAPLNYGYTF.